The T cell receptor beta chain under discussion was sequenced for a study of identical twins. Study-level results: Out-of-frame TCR alpha sharing observed in monozygotic twins exceeded model estimates. Whereas memory repertoires showed no such difference, abundant cord blood beta clonotypes carried fewer insertions.

This clonotype was found once. Its specificity is unknown. Relative to the germline gene, one junction end is altered; a read error may explain this. TCRdb re-derived calls from the 5' RACE reads in MiXCR, one entry per CDR3 protein. The sample includes around 1.7 million distinct CDR3 sequences, roughly a third of them seen just once. Germline CDR1 SGDLS, CDR2 YYNGEE. This CDR3 spans 14 amino acids. The receptor was isolated from a newborn girl in good health. V usage is TRBV9 and J usage is TRBJ2-3, with unresolved D. Sequencing was performed on cord blood. The CDR3 sequence: CAGSVVTSTDTQYF. The DNA of the CDR3 is TGTGCCGGCAGCGTGGTCACTTCCACAGATACGCAGTATTTT. The full variable domain, completed using reference TRBV9 and TRBJ2-3, is DSGVTQTPKHLITATGQRVTLRCSPRSGDLSVYWYQQSLDQGLQFLIQYYNGEERAKGNILERFSAQQFPDLHSELNLSSLELGDSALYFCAGSVVTSTDTQYFGPGTRLTVL.